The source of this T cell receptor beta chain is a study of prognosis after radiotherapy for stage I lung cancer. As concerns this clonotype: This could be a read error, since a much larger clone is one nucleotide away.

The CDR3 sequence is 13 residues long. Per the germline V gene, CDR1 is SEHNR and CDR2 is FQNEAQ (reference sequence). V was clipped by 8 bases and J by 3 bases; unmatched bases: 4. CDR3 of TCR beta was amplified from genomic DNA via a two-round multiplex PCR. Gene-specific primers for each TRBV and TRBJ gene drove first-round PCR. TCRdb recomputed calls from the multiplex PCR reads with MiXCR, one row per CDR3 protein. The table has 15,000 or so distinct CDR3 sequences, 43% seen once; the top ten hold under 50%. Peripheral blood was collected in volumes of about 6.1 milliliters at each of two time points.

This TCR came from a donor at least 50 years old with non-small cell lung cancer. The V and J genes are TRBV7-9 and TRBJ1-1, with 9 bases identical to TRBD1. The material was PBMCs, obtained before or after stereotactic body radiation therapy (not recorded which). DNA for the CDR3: TGTGCCAGCGGCCGGACAGGGGACACTGAAGCTTTCTTT. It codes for CASGRTGDTEAFF.